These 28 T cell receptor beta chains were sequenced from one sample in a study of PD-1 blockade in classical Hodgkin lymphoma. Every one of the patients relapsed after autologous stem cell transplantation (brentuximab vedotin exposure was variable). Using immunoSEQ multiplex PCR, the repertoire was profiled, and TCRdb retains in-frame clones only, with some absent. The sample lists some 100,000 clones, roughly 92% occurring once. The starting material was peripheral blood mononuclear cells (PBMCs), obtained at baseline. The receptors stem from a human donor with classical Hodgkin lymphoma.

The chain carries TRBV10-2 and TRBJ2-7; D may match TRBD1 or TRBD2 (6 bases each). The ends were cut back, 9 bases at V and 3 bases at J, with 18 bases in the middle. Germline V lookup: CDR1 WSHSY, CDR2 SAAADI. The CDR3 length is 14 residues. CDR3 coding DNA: TGCGCCAGTGGGGGGCAGGGAAATATCTACGAGCAGTACTTC. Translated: CASGGQGNIYEQYF.

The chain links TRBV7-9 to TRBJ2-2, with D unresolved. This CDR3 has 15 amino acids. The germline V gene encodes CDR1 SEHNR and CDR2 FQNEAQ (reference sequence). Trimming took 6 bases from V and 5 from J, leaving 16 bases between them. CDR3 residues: CASSHPRATTGELFF. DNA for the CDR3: TGTGCCAGCAGTCACCCGCGCGCGACGACCGGGGAGCTGTTTTTT.

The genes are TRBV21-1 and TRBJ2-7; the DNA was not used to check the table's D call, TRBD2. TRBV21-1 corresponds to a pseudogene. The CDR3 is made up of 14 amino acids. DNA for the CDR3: TGTGCCAGCAGCAAAGCGCTTGAGGCGTACGAGCAGTACTTC. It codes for CASSKALEAYEQYF.

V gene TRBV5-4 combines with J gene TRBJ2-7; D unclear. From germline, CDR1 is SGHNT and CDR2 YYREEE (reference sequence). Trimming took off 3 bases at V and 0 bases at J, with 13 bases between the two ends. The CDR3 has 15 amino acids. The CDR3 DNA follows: TGTGCCAGCAGCTCTCTACCGGTGAGCTCCTACGAGCAGTACTTC. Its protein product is CASSSLPVSSYEQYF.

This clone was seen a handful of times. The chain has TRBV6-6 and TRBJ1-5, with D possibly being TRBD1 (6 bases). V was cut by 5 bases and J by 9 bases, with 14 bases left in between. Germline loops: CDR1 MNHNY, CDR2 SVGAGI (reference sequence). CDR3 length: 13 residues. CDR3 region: CASSTGGLWPQHF. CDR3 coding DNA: TGTGCCAGCAGTACTGGGGGGCTATGGCCCCAGCATTTT.

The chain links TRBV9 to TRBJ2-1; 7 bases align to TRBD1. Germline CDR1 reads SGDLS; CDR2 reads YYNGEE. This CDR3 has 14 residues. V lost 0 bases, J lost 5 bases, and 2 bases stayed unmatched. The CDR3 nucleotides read TGTGCCAGCAGCGTAGCCGGGACAGACAATGAGCAGTTCTTC. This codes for CASSVAGTDNEQFF.

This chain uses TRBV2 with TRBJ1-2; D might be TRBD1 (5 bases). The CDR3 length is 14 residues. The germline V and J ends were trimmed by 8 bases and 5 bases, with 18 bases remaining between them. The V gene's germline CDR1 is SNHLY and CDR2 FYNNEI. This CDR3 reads CASLGGAPRYGYTF. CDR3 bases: TGTGCCAGCCTGGGGGGTGCCCCTCGTTATGGCTACACCTTC.

CDR3 region: CASSILLAPSNQPQHF. DNA of the CDR3: TGTGCCAGTAGTATCCTATTGGCCCCTAGCAATCAGCCCCAGCATTTT. The rearrangement uses TRBV19 and TRBJ1-5; D is unclear. The germline gives CDR1 LNHDA, CDR2 SQIVND (reference sequence). CDR3 size: 16 residues. With 3 bases removed from V and 0 bases from J, the gap between germline ends came to 12 bases.

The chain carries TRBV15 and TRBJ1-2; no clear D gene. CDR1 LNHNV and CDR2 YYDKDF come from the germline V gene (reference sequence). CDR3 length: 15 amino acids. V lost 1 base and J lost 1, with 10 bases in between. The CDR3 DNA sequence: TGTGCCACCAGCAGAGCTAGGGAATTTAACTATGGCTACACCTTC. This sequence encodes CATSRAREFNYGYTF.

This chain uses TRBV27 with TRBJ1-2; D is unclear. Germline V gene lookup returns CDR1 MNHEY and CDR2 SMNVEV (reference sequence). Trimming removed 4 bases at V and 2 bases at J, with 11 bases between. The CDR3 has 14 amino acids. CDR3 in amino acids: CASSSLAGNYGYTF. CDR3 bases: TGTGCCAGCAGTTCCCTGGCGGGGAACTATGGCTACACCTTC.

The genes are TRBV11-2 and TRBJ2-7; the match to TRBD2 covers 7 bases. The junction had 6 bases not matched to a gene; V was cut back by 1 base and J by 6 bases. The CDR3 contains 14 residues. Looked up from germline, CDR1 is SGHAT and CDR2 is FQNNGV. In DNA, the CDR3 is TGTGCCAGCAGCTTAGCCGCCGGGGAGGGCGAGCAGTACTTC. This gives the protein CASSLAAGEGEQYF.

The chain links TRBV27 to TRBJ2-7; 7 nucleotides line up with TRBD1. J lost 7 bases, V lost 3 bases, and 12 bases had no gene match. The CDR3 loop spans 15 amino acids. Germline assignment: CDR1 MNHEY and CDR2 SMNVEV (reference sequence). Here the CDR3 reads CASSFGQGEYEEQYF. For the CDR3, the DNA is TGTGCCAGCAGTTTCGGGCAGGGGGAGTATGAGGAGCAGTACTTC.

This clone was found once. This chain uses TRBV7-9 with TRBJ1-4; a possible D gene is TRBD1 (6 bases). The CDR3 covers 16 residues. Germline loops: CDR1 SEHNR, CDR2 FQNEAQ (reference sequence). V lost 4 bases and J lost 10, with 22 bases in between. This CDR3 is CASSSPGGGPFGKLFF. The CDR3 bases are TGTGCCAGCAGCTCCCCAGGCGGGGGCCCTTTCGGAAAACTGTTTTTT.

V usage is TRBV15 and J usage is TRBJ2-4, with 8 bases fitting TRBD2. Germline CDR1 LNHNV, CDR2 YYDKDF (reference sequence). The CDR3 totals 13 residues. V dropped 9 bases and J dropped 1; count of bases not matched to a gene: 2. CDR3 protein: CATREGAKNIQYF. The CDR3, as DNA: TGTGCCACTCGGGAGGGTGCCAAAAACATTCAGTACTTC.

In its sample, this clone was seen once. CDR3 coding DNA: TGTGCCACCGCCGGGACTGCCCAACCCATGCAGTATTTT. Translation gives CATAGTAQPMQYF. The rearrangement uses TRBV28 and TRBJ2-3, with D maybe TRBD2 (6 bases). CDR1 and CDR2 (germline): MDHEN, SYDVKM. V was pared by 10 bases and J by 11 bases, with 22 bases between. This CDR3 is built from 13 residues.

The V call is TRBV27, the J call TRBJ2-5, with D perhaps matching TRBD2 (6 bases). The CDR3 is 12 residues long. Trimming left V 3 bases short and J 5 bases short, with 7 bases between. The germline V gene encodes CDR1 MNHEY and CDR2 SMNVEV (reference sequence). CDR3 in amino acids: CASSLEGETQYF. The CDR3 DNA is TGTGCCAGCAGTTTGGAGGGGGAGACCCAGTACTTC.

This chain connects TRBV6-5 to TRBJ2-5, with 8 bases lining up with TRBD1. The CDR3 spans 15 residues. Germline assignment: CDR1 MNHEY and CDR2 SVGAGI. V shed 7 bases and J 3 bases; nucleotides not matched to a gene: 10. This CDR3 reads CASNPGTGVKETQYF. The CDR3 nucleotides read TGTGCCAGCAACCCCGGGACAGGAGTAAAAGAGACCCAGTACTTC.

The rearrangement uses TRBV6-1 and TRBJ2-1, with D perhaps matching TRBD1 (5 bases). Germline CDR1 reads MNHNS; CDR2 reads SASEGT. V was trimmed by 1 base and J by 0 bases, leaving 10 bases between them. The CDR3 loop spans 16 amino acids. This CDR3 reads CASSEGTGFSYNEQFF. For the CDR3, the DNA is TGTGCCAGCAGTGAAGGCACAGGCTTCTCCTACAATGAGCAGTTCTTC.

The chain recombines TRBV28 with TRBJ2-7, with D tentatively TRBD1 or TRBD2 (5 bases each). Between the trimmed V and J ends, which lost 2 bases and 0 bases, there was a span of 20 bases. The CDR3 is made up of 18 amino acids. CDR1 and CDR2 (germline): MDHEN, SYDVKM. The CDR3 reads CASSLRDRYTKSSYEQYF. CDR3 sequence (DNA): TGTGCCAGCAGTTTAAGGGACCGGTACACAAAGAGCTCCTACGAGCAGTACTTC.

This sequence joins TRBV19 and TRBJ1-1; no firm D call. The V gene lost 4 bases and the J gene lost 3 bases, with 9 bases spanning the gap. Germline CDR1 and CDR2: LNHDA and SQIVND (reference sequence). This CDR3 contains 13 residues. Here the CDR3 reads CASSTGPYTEAFF. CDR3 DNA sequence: TGTGCCAGTAGTACCGGGCCCTACACTGAAGCTTTCTTT.

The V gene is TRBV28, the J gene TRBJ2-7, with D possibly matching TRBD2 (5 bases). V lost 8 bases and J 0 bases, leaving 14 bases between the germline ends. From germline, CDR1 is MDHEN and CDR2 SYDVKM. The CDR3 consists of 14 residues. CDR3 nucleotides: TGTGCCAGCTGCGAATCGGGGTCCTCCTACGAGCAGTACTTC. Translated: CASCESGSSYEQYF.

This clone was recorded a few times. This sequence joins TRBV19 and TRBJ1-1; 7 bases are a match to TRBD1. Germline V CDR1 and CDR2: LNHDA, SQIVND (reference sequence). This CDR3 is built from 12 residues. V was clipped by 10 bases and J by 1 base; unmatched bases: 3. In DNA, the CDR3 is TGTGCCACTAGACAGGGGAACACTGAAGCTTTCTTT. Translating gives CATRQGNTEAFF.

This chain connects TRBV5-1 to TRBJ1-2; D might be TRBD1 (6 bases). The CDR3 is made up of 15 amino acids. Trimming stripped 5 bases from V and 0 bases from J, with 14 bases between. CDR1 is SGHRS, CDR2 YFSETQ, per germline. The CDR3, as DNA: TGCGCCAGCAGTTTTACGACAGGTGCTAACTATGGCTACACCTTC. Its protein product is CASSFTTGANYGYTF.

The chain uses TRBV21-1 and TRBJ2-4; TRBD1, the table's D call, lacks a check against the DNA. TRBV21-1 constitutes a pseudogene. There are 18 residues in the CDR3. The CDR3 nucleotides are TGTGCCAGCACCCACTGTCGTCCGGACAGGGTCGGCAAAAACATTCAGTACTTC. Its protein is CASTHCRPDRVGKNIQYF.

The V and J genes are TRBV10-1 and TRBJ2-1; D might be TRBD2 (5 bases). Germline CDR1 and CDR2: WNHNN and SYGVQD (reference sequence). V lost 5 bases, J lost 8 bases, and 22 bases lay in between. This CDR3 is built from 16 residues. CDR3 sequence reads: CASSNWLWETQDEQFF. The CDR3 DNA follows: TGCGCCAGCAGTAACTGGTTGTGGGAGACTCAGGATGAGCAGTTCTTC.

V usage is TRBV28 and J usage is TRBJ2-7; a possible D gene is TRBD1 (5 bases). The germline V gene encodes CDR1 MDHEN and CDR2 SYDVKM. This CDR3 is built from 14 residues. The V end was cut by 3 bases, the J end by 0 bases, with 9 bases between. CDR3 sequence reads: CASSFVGVSYEQYF. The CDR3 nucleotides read TGTGCCAGCAGTTTCGTAGGGGTCTCCTACGAGCAGTACTTC.

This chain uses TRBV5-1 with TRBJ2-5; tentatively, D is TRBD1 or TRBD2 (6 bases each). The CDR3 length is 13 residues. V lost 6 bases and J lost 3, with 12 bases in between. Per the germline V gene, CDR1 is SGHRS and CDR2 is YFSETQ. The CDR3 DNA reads TGCGCCAGCACCGGGGGCGGGGAAGAGACCCAGTACTTC. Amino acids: CASTGGGEETQYF.

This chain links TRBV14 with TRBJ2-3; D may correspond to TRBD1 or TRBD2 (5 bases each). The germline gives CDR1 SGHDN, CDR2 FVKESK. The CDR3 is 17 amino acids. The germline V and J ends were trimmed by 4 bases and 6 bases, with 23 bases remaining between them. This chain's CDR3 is CASSLRTRAGRRDTQYF. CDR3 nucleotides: TGTGCCAGCAGCCTTCGCACGAGGGCAGGGCGGCGGGATACGCAGTATTTT.